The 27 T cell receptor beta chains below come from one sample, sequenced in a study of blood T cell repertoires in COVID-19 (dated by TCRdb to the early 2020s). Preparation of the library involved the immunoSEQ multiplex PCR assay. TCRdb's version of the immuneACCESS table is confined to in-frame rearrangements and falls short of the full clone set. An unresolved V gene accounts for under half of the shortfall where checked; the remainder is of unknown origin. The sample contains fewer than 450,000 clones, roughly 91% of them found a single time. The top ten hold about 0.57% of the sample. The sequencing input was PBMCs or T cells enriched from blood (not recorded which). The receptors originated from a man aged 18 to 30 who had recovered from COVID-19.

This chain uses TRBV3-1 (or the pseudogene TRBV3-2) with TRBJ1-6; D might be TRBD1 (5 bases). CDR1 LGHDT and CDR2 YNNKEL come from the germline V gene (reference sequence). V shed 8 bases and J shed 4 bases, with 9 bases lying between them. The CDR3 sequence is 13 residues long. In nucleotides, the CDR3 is TGTGCCAGCCGACAGAGTTATAATTCACCCCTCCACTTT. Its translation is CASRQSYNSPLHF.

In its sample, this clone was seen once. The CDR3 DNA sequence: TGTGCCAGCAGCGACGGGACAGCAAATAACTATGGCTACACCTTC. Translating gives CASSDGTANNYGYTF. V gene TRBV9 combines with J gene TRBJ1-2; TRBD1 matches at 7 bases. J lost 1 base, V lost 3 bases, and 6 bases had no gene match. This CDR3 has 15 residues. Germline lookup yields CDR1 SGDLS and CDR2 YYNGEE.

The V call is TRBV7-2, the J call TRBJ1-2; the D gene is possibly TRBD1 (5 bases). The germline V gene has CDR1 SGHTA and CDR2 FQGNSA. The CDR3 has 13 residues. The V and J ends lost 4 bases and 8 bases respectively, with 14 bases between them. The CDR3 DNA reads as TGTGCCAGCAGCTCGGGGGACGGCCGCGGCTACACCTTC. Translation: CASSSGDGRGYTF. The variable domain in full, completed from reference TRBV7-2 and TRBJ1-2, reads GAGVSQSPSNKVTEKGKDVELRCDPISGHTALYWYRQSLGQGLEFLIYFQGNSAPDKSGLPSDRFSAERTGGSVSTLTIQRTQQEDSAVYLCASSSGDGRGYTFGSGTRLTVV.

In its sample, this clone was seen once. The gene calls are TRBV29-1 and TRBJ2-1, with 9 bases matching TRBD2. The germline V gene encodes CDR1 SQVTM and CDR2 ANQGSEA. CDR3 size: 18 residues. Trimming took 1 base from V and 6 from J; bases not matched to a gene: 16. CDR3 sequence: CSVEVEWWVAGESNEQFF. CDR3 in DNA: TGCAGCGTTGAAGTAGAATGGTGGGTAGCGGGGGAATCCAATGAGCAGTTCTTC.

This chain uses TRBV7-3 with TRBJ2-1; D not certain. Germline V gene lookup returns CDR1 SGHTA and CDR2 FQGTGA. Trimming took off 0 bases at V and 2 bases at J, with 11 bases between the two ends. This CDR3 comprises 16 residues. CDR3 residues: CASSLTRSLTYNEQFF. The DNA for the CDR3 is TGTGCCAGCAGCTTAACCAGATCCCTTACCTACAATGAGCAGTTCTTC. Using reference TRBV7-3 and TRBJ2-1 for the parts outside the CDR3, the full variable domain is GAGVSQTPSNKVTEKGKYVELRCDPISGHTALYWYRQSLGQGPEFLIYFQGTGAADDSGLPNDRFFAVRPEGSVSTLKIQRTERGDSAVYLCASSLTRSLTYNEQFFGPGTRLTVL.

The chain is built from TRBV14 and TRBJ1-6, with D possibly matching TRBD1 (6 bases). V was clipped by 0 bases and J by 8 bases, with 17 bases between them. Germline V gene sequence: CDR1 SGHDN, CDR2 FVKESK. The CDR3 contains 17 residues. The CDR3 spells CASSQDIVEKGDSPLHF. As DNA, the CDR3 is TGTGCCAGCAGCCAAGATATCGTGGAGAAGGGGGATTCACCCCTCCACTTT. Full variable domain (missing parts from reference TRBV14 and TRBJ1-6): EAGVTQFPSHSVIEKGQTVTLRCDPISGHDNLYWYRRVMGKEIKFLLHFVKESKQDESGMPNNRFLAERTGGTYSTLKVQPAELEDSGVYFCASSQDIVEKGDSPLHFGNGTRLTVT.

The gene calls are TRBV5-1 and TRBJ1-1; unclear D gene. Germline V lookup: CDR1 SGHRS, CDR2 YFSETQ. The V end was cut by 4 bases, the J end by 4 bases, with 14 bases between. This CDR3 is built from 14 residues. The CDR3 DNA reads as TGCGCCAGCAGCCGGGGAGACACGAGCACTGAAGCTTTCTTT. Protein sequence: CASSRGDTSTEAFF.

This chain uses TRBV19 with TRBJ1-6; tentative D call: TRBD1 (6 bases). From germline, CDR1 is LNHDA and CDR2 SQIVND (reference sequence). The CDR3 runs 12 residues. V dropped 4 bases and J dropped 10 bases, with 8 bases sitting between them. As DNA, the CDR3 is TGTGCCAGTAGTAGCGGACAGTCACCCCTCCACTTT. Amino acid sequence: CASSSGQSPLHF.

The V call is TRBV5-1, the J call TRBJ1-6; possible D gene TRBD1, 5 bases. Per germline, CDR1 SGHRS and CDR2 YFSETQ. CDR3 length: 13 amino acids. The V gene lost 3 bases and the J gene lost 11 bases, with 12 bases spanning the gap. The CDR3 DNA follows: TGCGCCAGCAGCTCGACAGCCCGGCCACCCCTCCACTTT. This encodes CASSSTARPPLHF.

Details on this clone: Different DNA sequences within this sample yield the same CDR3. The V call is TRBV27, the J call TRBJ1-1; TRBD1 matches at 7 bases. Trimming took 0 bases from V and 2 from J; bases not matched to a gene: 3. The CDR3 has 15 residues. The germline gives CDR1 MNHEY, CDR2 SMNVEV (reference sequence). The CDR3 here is CASSLSAGGNTEAFF. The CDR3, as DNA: TGTGCCAGCAGTTTATCTGCAGGGGGTAACACTGAAGCTTTCTTT.

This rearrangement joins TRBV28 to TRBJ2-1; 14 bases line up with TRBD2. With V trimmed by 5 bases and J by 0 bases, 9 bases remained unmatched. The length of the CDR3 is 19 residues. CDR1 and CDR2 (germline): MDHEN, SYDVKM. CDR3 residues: CASSGGLAGGWSSYNEQFF. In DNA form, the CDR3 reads TGTGCCAGCAGTGGCGGACTAGCGGGAGGATGGAGCTCCTACAATGAGCAGTTCTTC.

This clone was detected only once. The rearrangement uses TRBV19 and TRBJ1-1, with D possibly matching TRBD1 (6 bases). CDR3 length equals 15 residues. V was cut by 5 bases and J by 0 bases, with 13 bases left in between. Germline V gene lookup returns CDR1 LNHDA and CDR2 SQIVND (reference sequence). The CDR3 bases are TGTGCCAGTAGTGCCAAGGACAGATTGAACACTGAAGCTTTCTTT. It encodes CASSAKDRLNTEAFF.

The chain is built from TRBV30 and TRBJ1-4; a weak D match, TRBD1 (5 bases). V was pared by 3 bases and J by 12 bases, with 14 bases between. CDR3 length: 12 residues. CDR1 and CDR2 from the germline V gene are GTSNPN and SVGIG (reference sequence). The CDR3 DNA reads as TGTGCCTGGAGCTGGGGGGACGGAGAACTGTTTTTT. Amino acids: CAWSWGDGELFF.

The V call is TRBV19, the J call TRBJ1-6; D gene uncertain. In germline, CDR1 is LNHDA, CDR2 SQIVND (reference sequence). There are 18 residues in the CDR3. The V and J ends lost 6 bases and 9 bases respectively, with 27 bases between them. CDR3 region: CASRPPMRFRFWISPLHF. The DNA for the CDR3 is TGTGCCAGTAGGCCACCTATGAGGTTCCGGTTCTGGATTTCACCCCTCCACTTT.

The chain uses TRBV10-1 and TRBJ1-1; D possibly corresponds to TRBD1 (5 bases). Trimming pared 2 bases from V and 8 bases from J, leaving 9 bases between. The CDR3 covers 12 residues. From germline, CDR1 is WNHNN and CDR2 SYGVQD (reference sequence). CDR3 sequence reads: CASSEAGLEAFF. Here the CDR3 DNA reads TGCGCCAGCAGTGAGGCAGGGCTGGAAGCTTTCTTT.

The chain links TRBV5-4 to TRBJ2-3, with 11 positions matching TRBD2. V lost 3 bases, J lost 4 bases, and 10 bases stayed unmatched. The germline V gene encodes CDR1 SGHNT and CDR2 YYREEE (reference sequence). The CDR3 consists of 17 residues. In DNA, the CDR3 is TGTGCCAGCAGCTCGGGACTAGCGGTTACGGCAGCAGATACGCAGTATTTT. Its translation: CASSSGLAVTAADTQYF.

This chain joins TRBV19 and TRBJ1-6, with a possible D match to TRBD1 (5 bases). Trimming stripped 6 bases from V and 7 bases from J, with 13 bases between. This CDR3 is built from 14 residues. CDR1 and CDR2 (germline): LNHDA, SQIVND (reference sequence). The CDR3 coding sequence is TGTGCCAGTAGCCTGCGGGACTACAATTCACCCCTCCACTTT. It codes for CASSLRDYNSPLHF.

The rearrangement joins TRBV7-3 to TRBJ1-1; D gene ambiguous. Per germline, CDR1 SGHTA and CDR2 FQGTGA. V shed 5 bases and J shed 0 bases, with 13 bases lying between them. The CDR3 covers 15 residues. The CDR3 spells CASSGLEQLNTEAFF. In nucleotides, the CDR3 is TGTGCCAGCAGCGGTTTGGAACAGCTGAACACTGAAGCTTTCTTT.

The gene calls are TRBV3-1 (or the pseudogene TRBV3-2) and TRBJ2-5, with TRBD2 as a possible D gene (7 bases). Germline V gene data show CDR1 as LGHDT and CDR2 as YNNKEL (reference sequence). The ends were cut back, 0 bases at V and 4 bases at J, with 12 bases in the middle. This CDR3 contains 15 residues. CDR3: CASSQDKGGGETQYF. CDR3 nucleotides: TGTGCCAGCAGCCAAGATAAAGGGGGGGGAGAGACCCAGTACTTC.

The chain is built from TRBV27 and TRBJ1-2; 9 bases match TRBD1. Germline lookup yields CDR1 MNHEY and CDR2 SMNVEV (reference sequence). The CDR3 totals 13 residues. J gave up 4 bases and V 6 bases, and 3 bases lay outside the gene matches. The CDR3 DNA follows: TGTGCCAGCAGCTGGGACAGGGCCTATGGCTACACCTTC. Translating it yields CASSWDRAYGYTF.

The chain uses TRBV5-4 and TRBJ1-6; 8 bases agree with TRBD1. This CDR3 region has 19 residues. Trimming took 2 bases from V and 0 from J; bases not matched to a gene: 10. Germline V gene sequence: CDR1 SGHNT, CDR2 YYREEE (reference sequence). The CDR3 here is CASSLRAGGKGSYNSPLHF. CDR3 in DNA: TGTGCCAGCAGCTTAAGGGCAGGGGGCAAGGGCTCCTATAATTCACCCCTCCACTTT. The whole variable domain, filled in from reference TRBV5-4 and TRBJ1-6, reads ETGVTQSPTHLIKTRGQQVTLRCSSQSGHNTVSWYQQALGQGPQFIFQYYREEENGRGNFPPRFSGLQFPNYSSELNVNALELDDSALYLCASSLRAGGKGSYNSPLHFGNGTRLTVT.

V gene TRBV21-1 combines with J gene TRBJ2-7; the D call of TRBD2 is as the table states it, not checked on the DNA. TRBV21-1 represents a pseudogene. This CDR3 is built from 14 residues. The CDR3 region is CASRRADETHEQYF. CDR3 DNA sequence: TGTGCCAGCCGCCGCGCGGATGAGACCCACGAGCAGTACTTC.

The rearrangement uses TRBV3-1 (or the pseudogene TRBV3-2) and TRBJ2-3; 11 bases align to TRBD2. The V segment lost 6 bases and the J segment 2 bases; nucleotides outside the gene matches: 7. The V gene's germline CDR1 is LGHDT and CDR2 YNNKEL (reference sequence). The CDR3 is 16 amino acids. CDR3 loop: CASSYGLAGHTDTQYF. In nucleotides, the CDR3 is TGTGCCAGCAGTTACGGACTAGCGGGCCACACAGATACGCAGTATTTT.

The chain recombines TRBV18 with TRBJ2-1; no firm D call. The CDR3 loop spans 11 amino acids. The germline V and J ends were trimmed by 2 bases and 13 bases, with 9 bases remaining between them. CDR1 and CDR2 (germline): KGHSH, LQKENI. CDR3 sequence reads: CASSPMIEQFF. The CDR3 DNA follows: TGTGCCAGCTCACCAATGATAGAACAGTTCTTC.

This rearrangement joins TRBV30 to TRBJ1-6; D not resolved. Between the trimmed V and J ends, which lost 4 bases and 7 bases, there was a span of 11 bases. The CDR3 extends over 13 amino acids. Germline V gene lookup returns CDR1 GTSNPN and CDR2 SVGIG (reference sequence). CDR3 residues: CAWTVGGNSPLHF. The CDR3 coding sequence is TGTGCCTGGACGGTGGGCGGGAATTCACCCCTCCACTTT.

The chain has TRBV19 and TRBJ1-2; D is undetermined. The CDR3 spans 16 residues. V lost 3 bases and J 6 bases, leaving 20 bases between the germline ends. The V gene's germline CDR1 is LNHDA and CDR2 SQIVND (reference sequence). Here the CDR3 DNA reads TGTGCCAGTAGTATTCTCACCGGCCAGGCCATCCATGGCTACACCTTC. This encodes CASSILTGQAIHGYTF.

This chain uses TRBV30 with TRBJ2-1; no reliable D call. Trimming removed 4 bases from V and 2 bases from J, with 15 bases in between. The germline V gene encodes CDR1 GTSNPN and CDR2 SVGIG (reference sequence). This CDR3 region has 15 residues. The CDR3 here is CAWNRPPRPYNEQFF. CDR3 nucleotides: TGTGCCTGGAATCGTCCCCCGCGGCCCTACAATGAGCAGTTCTTC.